The 15 T cell receptor beta chains reported below all come from one sample, sequenced in a study of long-term antiretroviral therapy in people with HIV. The assay, immunoSEQ v3.0, was run at survey level. This table comes from immunoSEQ multiplex PCR, and its TCRdb copy is limited to in-frame clones, with some not included. The sample has 12,000 or so clones, 82% seen once. Sequencing used unsorted PBMCs, obtained roughly 8.1 years after starting antiretroviral therapy. The origin of the receptors is a man in his fifties or sixties with HIV.

The rearrangement links TRBV10-2 to TRBJ2-3; D not certain. Trimming took off 4 bases at V and 0 bases at J, with 11 bases between the two ends. Germline V gene sequence: CDR1 WSHSY, CDR2 SAAADI. The CDR3 is 15 amino acids. This CDR3 reads CASSGVMISTDTQYF. DNA for the CDR3: TGCGCCAGCAGTGGCGTCATGATAAGCACAGATACGCAGTATTTT.

DNA of the CDR3: TGTGCCAGCAGCGCGACATGGTTTGAACAGGACACGAACACTGAAGCTTTCTTT. Encoded protein: CASSATWFEQDTNTEAFF. The chain joins TRBV7-9 to TRBJ1-1; maybe TRBD1 (5 bases). V was clipped by 5 bases and J by 1 base, with 23 bases between them. The CDR3 loop spans 18 amino acids. Germline V gives CDR1 SEHNR, CDR2 FQNEAQ (reference sequence).

V usage is TRBV15 and J usage is TRBJ2-5, with D possibly being TRBD1 (5 bases). Between the trimmed V and J ends, which lost 3 bases and 1 base, there was a span of 15 bases. This CDR3 is built from 16 residues. CDR1 and CDR2 from the germline V gene are LNHNV and YYDKDF (reference sequence). This chain's CDR3 is CATSSDQGLVQETQYF. CDR3 DNA: TGTGCCACCAGCAGCGATCAGGGTTTAGTCCAAGAGACCCAGTACTTC. Based on the CDR3 plus reference TRBV15 and TRBJ2-5, the full variable domain is DAMVIQNPRYQVTQFGKPVTLSCSQTLNHNVMYWYQQKSSQAPKLLFHYYDKDFNNEADTPDNFQSRRPNTSFCFLDIRSPGLGDTAMYLCATSSDQGLVQETQYFGPGTRLLVL.

The DNA of the CDR3 is TGTGCCAGCACCGGGACATACACTGAAGCTTTCTTT. It codes for CASTGTYTEAFF. The chain combines TRBV25-1 with TRBJ1-1; the D gene is possibly TRBD1 (6 bases). The CDR3 covers 12 residues. Germline V gene data show CDR1 as MGHDK and CDR2 as SYGVNS. V was shortened by 7 bases and J by 3 bases, with 9 bases between the two germline ends.

The chain links TRBV5-6 to TRBJ1-5, with D unresolved. This CDR3 contains 12 residues. CDR1 is SGHDT and CDR2 is YYEEEE in the germline V gene. The V end lost 0 bases, the J end lost 5 bases, and 3 bases lay between the germline ends. The CDR3 nucleotides are TGTGCCAGCAGCTTGGAGGATCAGCCCCAGCATTTT. Its protein is CASSLEDQPQHF.

This chain connects TRBV5-1 to TRBJ2-2; 7 bases agree with TRBD1. This CDR3 contains 15 residues. Germline trimming cut 2 bases from V and 3 bases from J; bases unmatched to any gene: 4. CDR1 SGHRS and CDR2 YFSETQ come from the germline V gene. The CDR3 DNA reads as TGCGCCAGCAGCTTCCCCGGACAGGACACCGGGGAGCTGTTTTTT. This gives the protein CASSFPGQDTGELFF. The entire variable domain, with the rest obtained from reference TRBV5-1 and TRBJ2-2, is as follows: KAGVTQTPRYLIKTRGQQVTLSCSPISGHRSVSWYQQTPGQGLQFLFEYFSETQRNKGNFPGRFSGRQFSNSRSEMNVSTLELGDSALYLCASSFPGQDTGELFFGEGSRLTVL.

The chain combines TRBV2 with TRBJ1-6; D ambiguous. V lost 2 bases, J lost 6 bases, and 8 bases lay in between. Germline CDR1 is SNHLY and CDR2 is FYNNEI. CDR3 length: 14 residues. CDR3 protein: CASSEWFSNSPLHF. CDR3 DNA sequence: TGTGCCAGCAGTGAATGGTTCAGTAATTCACCCCTCCACTTT.

The chain recombines TRBV10-1 with TRBJ2-7, with TRBD1 matching over 8 bases. The V gene's germline CDR1 is WNHNN and CDR2 SYGVQD (reference sequence). CDR3 length: 14 amino acids. V was clipped by 3 bases and J by 4 bases; unmatched bases: 5. The CDR3 DNA reads as TGCGCCAGCAGTGAAAGCACAGGGGGGTACGAGCAGTACTTC. Its protein is CASSESTGGYEQYF.

The gene calls are TRBV27 and TRBJ1-1, with D possibly TRBD1 on 5 matching bases. The CDR3 loop spans 13 amino acids. The V gene lost 4 bases and the J gene lost 1 base, with 7 bases spanning the gap. Germline-derived CDR1 and CDR2 are MNHEY and SMNVEV (reference sequence). CDR3 loop: CASSWGPNTEAFF. CDR3 nucleotide sequence: TGTGCCAGCAGTTGGGGACCGAACACTGAAGCTTTCTTT.

The chain carries TRBV25-1 and TRBJ1-1; perhaps TRBD1 as D (6 bases). The germline V gene has CDR1 MGHDK and CDR2 SYGVNS. The CDR3 contains 17 residues. V was clipped by 1 base and J by 1 base, with 16 bases between them. The CDR3 sequence is CASSEFWVGGQNTEAFF. CDR3 DNA sequence: TGTGCCAGCAGTGAATTTTGGGTGGGGGGCCAGAACACTGAAGCTTTCTTT.

The rearrangement links TRBV27 to TRBJ2-7; TRBD1 is a possible D gene (6 bases). Germline CDR1 reads MNHEY; CDR2 reads SMNVEV (reference sequence). The CDR3 consists of 13 residues. Between the trimmed V and J ends, which lost 4 bases and 3 bases, there was a span of 10 bases. The CDR3 loop reads CASSYGTFYEQYF. The CDR3 coding sequence is TGTGCCAGCAGTTACGGGACATTCTACGAGCAGTACTTC.

The sample holds a few counts of this clone. The V and J genes are TRBV27 and TRBJ2-7; 8 positions agree with TRBD2. The V gene's germline CDR1 is MNHEY and CDR2 SMNVEV (reference sequence). The CDR3 runs 13 residues. V lost 8 bases, J lost 2 bases, and 5 bases stayed unmatched. CDR3 in DNA: TGTGCCAGCGGGCGGGGGGAACCCTACGAGCAGTACTTC. It is translated as CASGRGEPYEQYF.

The chain combines TRBV7-9 with TRBJ2-4; 8 bases agree with TRBD1. The CDR3 contains 15 residues. Germline-derived CDR1 and CDR2 are SEHNR and FQNEAQ (reference sequence). With V trimmed by 4 bases and J by 7 bases, 9 bases remained unmatched. Here the CDR3 reads CASSSPTGDRNIQYF. As DNA, the CDR3 is TGTGCCAGCAGCTCGCCGACAGGGGATAGGAACATTCAGTACTTC.

The CDR3 protein is CASSPDRSIRDIQYF. CDR3 DNA sequence: TGTGCCAGTAGTCCCGACAGGTCGATAAGGGACATTCAGTACTTC. This chain connects TRBV19 to TRBJ2-4; tentatively, D is TRBD1 (6 bases). Trimming stripped 5 bases from V and 8 bases from J, with 19 bases between. Germline-derived CDR1 and CDR2 are LNHDA and SQIVND (reference sequence). The CDR3 spans 15 residues. The full variable domain, completed using reference TRBV19 and TRBJ2-4, is DGGITQSPKYLFRKEGQNVTLSCEQNLNHDAMYWYRQDPGQGLRLIYYSQIVNDFQKGDIAEGYSVSREKKESFPLTVTSAQKNPTAFYLCASSPDRSIRDIQYFGAGTRLSVL.

The gene calls are TRBV18 and TRBJ2-5; no clear D gene. The CDR3 has 11 residues. The germline V gene has CDR1 KGHSH and CDR2 LQKENI. V shed 3 bases and J shed 2 bases, with 1 base lying between them. The CDR3 sequence: CASSPQETQYF. DNA for the CDR3: TGTGCCAGCTCACCGCAAGAGACCCAGTACTTC.